This T cell receptor (beta chain) was observed in a study of T cell responses to AZD1222 COVID-19 vaccine. This clone was seen only a few times. Antigen unknown. Findings and limits, study-wide: Repertoire samples came only from after the peak T cell response. As reported, nearly half of all spike-specific TCRs target variant regions that are unmutated. Donors were chiefly white British, with a greater number of females, and clonal diversity was perhaps underestimated. Spike-specific TCR breadth and depth rose after two AZD1222 doses.

V lost 1 base and J lost 8, with 29 bases in between. The CDR3 sequence is 19 residues long. The germline CDR1 and CDR2 sequences are MNHEY and SVGEGT. Assay: immunoSEQ multiplex PCR; the TCRdb copy retains only in-frame clones and omits some. The profile shows about 120,000 clones, about 91% of them singletons. Sequenced material: peripheral blood, taken on day 0 of AZD1222 vaccination. The chain uses TRBV6-2 or TRBV6-3 and TRBJ1-2; TRBD1 is a possible D gene (5 bases). The clonotype was recovered from an adult in good health. CDR3: CASSYLAKKVSGRDGGYTF. CDR3 bases: TGTGCCAGCAGTTACTTAGCAAAGAAAGTCTCCGGCAGGGATGGAGGCTACACCTTC.